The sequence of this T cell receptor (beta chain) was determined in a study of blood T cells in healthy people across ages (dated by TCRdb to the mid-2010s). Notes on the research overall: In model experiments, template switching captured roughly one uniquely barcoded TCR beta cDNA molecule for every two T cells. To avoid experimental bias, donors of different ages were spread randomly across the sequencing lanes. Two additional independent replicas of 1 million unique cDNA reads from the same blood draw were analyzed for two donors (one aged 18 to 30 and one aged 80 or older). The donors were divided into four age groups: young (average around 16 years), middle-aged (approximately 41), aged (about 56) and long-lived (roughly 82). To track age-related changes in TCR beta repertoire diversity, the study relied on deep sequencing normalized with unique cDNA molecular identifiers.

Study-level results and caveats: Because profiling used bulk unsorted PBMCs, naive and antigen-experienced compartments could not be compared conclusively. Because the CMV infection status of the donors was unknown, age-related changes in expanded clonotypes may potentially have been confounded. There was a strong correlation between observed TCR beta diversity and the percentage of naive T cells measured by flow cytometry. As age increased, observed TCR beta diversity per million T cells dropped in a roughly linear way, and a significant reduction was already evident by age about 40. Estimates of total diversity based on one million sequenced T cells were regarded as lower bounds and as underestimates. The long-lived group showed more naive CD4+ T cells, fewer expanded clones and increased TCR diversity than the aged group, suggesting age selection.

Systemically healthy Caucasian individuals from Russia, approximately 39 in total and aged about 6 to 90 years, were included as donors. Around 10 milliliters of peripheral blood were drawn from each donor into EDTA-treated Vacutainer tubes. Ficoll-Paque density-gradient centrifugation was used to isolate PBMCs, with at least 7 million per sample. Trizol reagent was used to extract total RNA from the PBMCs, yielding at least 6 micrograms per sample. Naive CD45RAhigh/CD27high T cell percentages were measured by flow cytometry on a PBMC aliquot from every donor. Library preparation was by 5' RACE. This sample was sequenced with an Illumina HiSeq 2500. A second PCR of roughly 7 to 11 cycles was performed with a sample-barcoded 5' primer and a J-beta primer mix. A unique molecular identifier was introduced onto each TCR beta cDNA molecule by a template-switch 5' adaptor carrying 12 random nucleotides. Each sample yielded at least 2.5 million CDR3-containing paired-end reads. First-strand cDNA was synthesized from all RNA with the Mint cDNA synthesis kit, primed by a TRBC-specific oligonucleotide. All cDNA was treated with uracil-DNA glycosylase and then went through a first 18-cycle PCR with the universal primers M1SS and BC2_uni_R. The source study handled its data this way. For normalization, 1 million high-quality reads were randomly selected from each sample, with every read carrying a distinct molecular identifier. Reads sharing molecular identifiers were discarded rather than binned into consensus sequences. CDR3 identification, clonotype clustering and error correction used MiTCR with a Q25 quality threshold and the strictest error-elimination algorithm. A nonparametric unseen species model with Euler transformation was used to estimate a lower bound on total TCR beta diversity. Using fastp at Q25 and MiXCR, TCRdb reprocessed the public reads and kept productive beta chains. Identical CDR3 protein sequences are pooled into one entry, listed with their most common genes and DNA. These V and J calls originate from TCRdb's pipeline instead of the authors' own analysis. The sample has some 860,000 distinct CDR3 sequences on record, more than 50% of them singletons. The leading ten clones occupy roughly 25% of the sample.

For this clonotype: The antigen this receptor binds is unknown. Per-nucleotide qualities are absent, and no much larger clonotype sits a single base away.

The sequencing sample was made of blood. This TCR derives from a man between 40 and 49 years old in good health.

In nucleotide form, the sequence is TGTGCCAGCAGCCAACTAGCGGGAGCCCCCGCGGCCAACGTCCTGACTTTC. It specifies CASSQLAGAPAANVLTF. The chain is assembled from TRBV7-2 and TRBJ2-6; TRBD2 aligns with 11 central bases. The CDR3 starts with the cysteine, ends with the phenylalanine, and has 17 residues. Just CDR3 DNA is preserved here, 51 bases in frame from base 1. Reading the germline V gene gives CDR1 SGHTA and CDR2 FQGNSA. After removal of 5 bases from V and 6 bases from J, the junction retains 9 bases not matched to a gene.